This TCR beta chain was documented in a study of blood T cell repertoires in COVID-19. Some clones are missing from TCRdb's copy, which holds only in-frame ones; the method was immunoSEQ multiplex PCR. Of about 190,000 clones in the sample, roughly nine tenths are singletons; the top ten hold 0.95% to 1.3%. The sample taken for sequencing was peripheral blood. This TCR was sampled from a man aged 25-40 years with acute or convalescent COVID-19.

DNA of the CDR3: TGTGCCTGGAGTGGAGCGAACAGGGTACACACTGAAGCTTTCTTT. This sequence encodes CAWSGANRVHTEAFF. This sequence joins TRBV30 and TRBJ1-1, with D maybe TRBD1 (6 bases). V was trimmed by 1 base and J by 3 bases, leaving 15 bases between them. Germline loops: CDR1 GTSNPN, CDR2 SVGIG (reference sequence). The CDR3 spans 15 residues. The complete variable domain, with remaining parts taken from reference TRBV30 and TRBJ1-1, reads SQTIHQWPATLVQPVGSPLSLECTVEGTSNPNLYWYRQAAGRGLQLLFYSVGIGQISSEVPQNLSASRPQDRQFILSSKKLLLSDSGFYLCAWSGANRVHTEAFFGQGTRLTVV.